Listed here are 25 T cell receptor beta chains from one sample, sequenced in a study of response to subunit inactivated influenza vaccine. Using its own MiXCR run on the RT-PCR reads, TCRdb lists one record per CDR3 protein. The table has hundreds of thousands of distinct CDR3 sequences, approximately 14% seen once; the top ten hold around a tenth. Sequencing used PBMCs from blood, obtained approximately 13 days after vaccination. The source is a man between 50 and 59 years old who received an inactivated influenza vaccine.

This clonotype was counted between two and nine times. The chain combines TRBV6-5 with TRBJ2-1, with D possibly being TRBD1 or TRBD2 (5 bases each). CDR3 length: 14 residues. Germline CDR1 reads MNHEY; CDR2 reads SVGAGI. V gave up 2 bases and J gave up 8 bases, with 13 bases separating them. The CDR3 protein is CASSYTRDVHEQFF. CDR3 coding DNA: TGTGCCAGCAGTTACACTAGGGACGTACATGAGCAGTTCTTC.

The rearrangement joins TRBV7-8 to TRBJ2-3; 8 bases map to TRBD2. The V and J ends lost 2 bases and 11 bases, in that order; junction bases with no gene match: 9. The CDR3 is made up of 14 amino acids. The germline V gene has CDR1 SGHVS and CDR2 FQNEAQ. CDR3 DNA sequence: TGTGCCAGCAGCTTAAGAGCGGGGGTTGTAGAGCAGTATTTT. Its translation: CASSLRAGVVEQYF.

The chain links TRBV6-1 to TRBJ2-7; 8 bases map to TRBD1. Germline-derived CDR1 and CDR2 are MNHNS and SASEGT. V was clipped by 0 bases and J by 9 bases; unmatched bases: 7. This CDR3 has 14 amino acids. The CDR3, as DNA: TGTGCCAGCAGTGAAGCGGGACAGGACACGGGGCAGTACTTC. As protein: CASSEAGQDTGQYF.

This clonotype was seen once. Relative to the germline gene, one junction end is altered; a read error may explain this. The V gene is TRBV20-1, the J gene TRBJ2-1; 10 nucleotides line up with TRBD2. Germline loops: CDR1 DFQATT, CDR2 SNEGSKA (reference sequence). The CDR3 has 12 residues. DNA for the CDR3: TGCAGTGCTCAGACCGCGGGACTAGCGACTTACTTC. Its protein is CSAQTAGLATYF.

This clonotype was seen at least ten times. V is TRBV4-3 and J is TRBJ2-1; 9 nucleotides match TRBD2. The CDR3 length is 15 residues. The trim removed 3 bases at V and 7 bases at J, leaving 7 bases unmatched. CDR1 is LGHNA and CDR2 is YSLEER in the germline V gene. The CDR3 region has the DNA TGCGCCAGCAGCCAGGTGACTAGCGGTTGGAATGAGCAGTTCTTC. This codes for CASSQVTSGWNEQFF.

The chain uses TRBV10-3 and TRBJ2-7; 7 nucleotides agree with TRBD2. The CDR3 consists of 14 residues. Looked up from germline, CDR1 is ENHRY and CDR2 is SYGVKD. V lost 8 bases, J lost 0 bases, and 7 bases stayed unmatched. CDR3 residues: CAIGGGTRSYEQYF. Written as DNA, the CDR3 is TGTGCCATCGGGGGGGGTACCCGCTCCTACGAGCAGTACTTC.

V is TRBV20-1 and J is TRBJ2-5, with TRBD1 matching over 8 bases. The germline CDR1 and CDR2 sequences are DFQATT and SNEGSKA (reference sequence). The CDR3 runs 15 residues. The trim removed 3 bases at V and 1 base at J, leaving 7 bases unmatched. CDR3 region: CSASYRQGPQETQYF. CDR3 in DNA: TGCAGTGCTAGTTACCGACAGGGGCCCCAAGAGACCCAGTACTTC.

The chain combines TRBV2 with TRBJ2-5; D remains unclear. Trimming left V 4 bases short and J 2 bases short, with 8 bases between. This CDR3 has 13 residues. CDR1 is SNHLY and CDR2 is FYNNEI in the germline V gene. The CDR3 sequence: CASSARRQETQYF. For the CDR3, the DNA is TGTGCCAGCAGTGCGCGCAGGCAAGAGACCCAGTACTTC.

The rearrangement uses TRBV4-1 and TRBJ2-5, with TRBD2 as a possible D gene (6 bases). V dropped 1 base and J dropped 1 base, with 10 bases sitting between them. Germline CDR1 MGHRA, CDR2 YSYEKL. The CDR3 covers 15 residues. As DNA, the CDR3 is TGCGCCAGCAGCCAAGGGGGACTGCTCCAAGAGACCCAGTACTTC. This codes for CASSQGGLLQETQYF.

This clonotype was counted only a few times. The chain recombines TRBV13 with TRBJ1-4, with unresolved D. The CDR3 sequence is 15 residues long. Germline V gives CDR1 PRHDT, CDR2 FYEKMQ (reference sequence). V lost 0 bases to trimming and J lost 7 bases, with 12 bases between them. This chain's CDR3 is CASSLGHGGAEKLFF. DNA of the CDR3: TGTGCCAGCAGCTTAGGCCACGGCGGCGCTGAAAAACTGTTTTTT.

The chain combines TRBV7-2 with TRBJ2-3, with 7 bases aligning to TRBD2. The length of the CDR3 is 14 residues. Germline V gives CDR1 SGHTA, CDR2 FQGNSA. With V trimmed by 11 bases and J by 5 bases, 13 bases remained unmatched. The CDR3 loop reads CASGRGDAVDTQYF. The CDR3 DNA is TGTGCCTCCGGCCGGGGGGACGCAGTAGATACGCAGTATTTT.

This clonotype turned up a few times. The rearrangement uses TRBV4-3 and TRBJ2-4, with TRBD2 matching 13 bases. Looked up from germline, CDR1 is LGHNA and CDR2 is YSLEER. Trimming took 3 bases from V and 6 from J; bases not matched to a gene: 8. This CDR3 has 17 residues. The chain's CDR3 is CASSQPGLAGFLNIQYF. The DNA for the CDR3 is TGCGCCAGCAGCCAGCCGGGACTAGCGGGGTTCTTAAACATTCAGTACTTC.

The rearrangement joins TRBV11-2 to TRBJ2-5; TRBD2 matches at 10 bases. Germline assignment: CDR1 SGHAT and CDR2 FQNNGV. This CDR3 is 17 amino acids long. Unmatched junction bases numbered 14, after V lost 5 bases and J lost 5 bases. This CDR3 reads CASSLLGLAGVRETQYF. The CDR3 DNA reads TGTGCCAGCAGCCTCCTAGGGCTAGCGGGAGTCCGGGAGACCCAGTACTTC. Looking up the rest from reference TRBV11-2 and TRBJ2-5 gives the full variable domain: EAGVAQSPRYKIIEKRQSVAFWCNPISGHATLYWYQQILGQGPKLLIQFQNNGVVDDSQLPKDRFSAERLKGVDSTLKIQPAKLEDSAVYLCASSLLGLAGVRETQYFGPGTRLLVL.

The rearrangement uses TRBV28 and TRBJ2-7, with 10 bases matching TRBD1. V shed 6 bases, J shed 3 bases, and the junction held 8 bases outside the gene matches. This CDR3 region has 15 residues. Germline V lookup: CDR1 MDHEN, CDR2 SYDVKM. The CDR3 loop is CASSLHRDRGYEQYF. The DNA for the CDR3 is TGTGCCAGCAGCTTGCACCGGGACAGGGGCTACGAGCAGTACTTC.

This clonotype has more than one count but fewer than ten. Germline is not matched at one junction end, which may reflect a read error. The chain couples TRBV28 to TRBJ2-3, with D perhaps being TRBD1 or TRBD2 (5 bases each). Germline CDR1 MDHEN, CDR2 SYDVKM. The CDR3 runs to 15 residues. CDR3 sequence: CASSTGLRGTDTQYF. CDR3 sequence (DNA): TGTGCCAGCAGTACGGGGCTAAGGGGCACGGATACGCAGTATTTT.

This clonotype was seen more than once but under ten times. This chain uses TRBV5-1 with TRBJ1-2, with D unresolved. Trimming cost V 2 bases and J 4 bases, with 15 bases left between them. The CDR3 is made up of 15 amino acids. CDR1 and CDR2 from the germline V gene are SGHRS and YFSETQ. The DNA of the CDR3 is TGCGCCAGCAGCTTCACTCCTTCTCGGAGCTATGGCTACACCTTC. It codes for CASSFTPSRSYGYTF.

This chain uses TRBV7-9 with TRBJ2-1; D is perhaps TRBD1 (6 bases). V was trimmed by 6 bases and J by 2 bases, leaving 17 bases between them. The CDR3 has 16 residues. Germline V gene lookup returns CDR1 SEHNR and CDR2 FQNEAQ (reference sequence). CDR3 region: CASSQNTGPTYNEQFF. In nucleotides, the CDR3 is TGTGCCAGCAGTCAAAATACAGGGCCTACCTACAATGAGCAGTTCTTC.

This clonotype has more than one count but fewer than ten. This chain connects TRBV4-1 to TRBJ2-1; tentative D call: TRBD2 (5 bases). Germline V gene sequence: CDR1 MGHRA, CDR2 YSYEKL. V was shortened by 6 bases and J by 0 bases, with 12 bases between the two germline ends. The CDR3 runs 15 residues. The CDR3 region is CASSPSLDSYNEQFF. The CDR3 DNA reads as TGCGCCAGCAGTCCTAGCCTGGACTCCTACAATGAGCAGTTCTTC.

This clonotype was found a few times. The chain joins TRBV20-1 to TRBJ2-1, with 7 nucleotides matching TRBD1. The CDR3 contains 13 residues. Germline CDR1 and CDR2: DFQATT and SNEGSKA (reference sequence). J was trimmed by 11 bases and V by 4 bases; bases with no gene match: 11. CDR3 DNA sequence: TGCAGTGCTATCCCCTCGGACAGGCTTAAGCAGTTCTTC. Translated: CSAIPSDRLKQFF.

This chain connects TRBV6-1 to TRBJ1-2, with 10 bases identical to TRBD1. V was clipped by 5 bases and J by 6 bases; unmatched bases: 6. There are 14 residues in the CDR3. Per the germline V gene, CDR1 is MNHNS and CDR2 is SASEGT. The CDR3 region has the DNA TGTGCCAGCAGTCGTAAGACAGGGGGCCATGGCTACACCTTC. As protein: CASSRKTGGHGYTF.

The rearrangement links TRBV6-2 or TRBV6-3 to TRBJ2-7; 14 bases fit TRBD2. The CDR3 is made up of 18 amino acids. V gave up 6 bases and J gave up 2 bases; unmatched junction bases: 12. The germline V gene has CDR1 MNHEY and CDR2 SVGEGT. The CDR3 region is CASRAAGTSGRSAYEQYF. The CDR3 bases are TGTGCCAGCAGAGCAGCCGGGACTAGCGGGAGATCGGCCTACGAGCAGTACTTC.

V usage is TRBV7-2 and J usage is TRBJ2-1; 10 bases map to TRBD2. CDR1 and CDR2 (germline): SGHTA, FQGNSA. The trim removed 5 bases at V and 2 bases at J, leaving 18 bases unmatched. This CDR3 comprises 20 residues. CDR3 sequence (DNA): TGTGCCAGCAGCATCACTAGCGGGGAGGGGCTTACAGGGGCCTACAATGAGCAGTTCTTC. The encoded protein is CASSITSGEGLTGAYNEQFF.

This clonotype was counted between two and nine times. The chain joins TRBV7-9 to TRBJ2-6, with 9 bases fitting TRBD1. The V gene end was trimmed by 2 bases and the J gene end by 10 bases; junction bases not matched to a gene: 6. CDR3 length: 15 amino acids. CDR1 SEHNR and CDR2 FQNEAQ come from the germline V gene (reference sequence). CDR3 region: CASSLTGGTTNVLTF. In DNA, the CDR3 is TGTGCCAGCAGCTTAACAGGGGGCACTACGAACGTCCTGACTTTC.

Only a few counts were recorded for this clonotype. The chain couples TRBV27 to TRBJ2-1; D is perhaps TRBD2 (6 bases). Germline CDR1 reads MNHEY; CDR2 reads SMNVEV (reference sequence). Trimming shortened V by 6 bases and J by 10 bases, and 13 bases separated the two germline ends. The length of the CDR3 is 12 residues. The CDR3 DNA is TGTGCCAGCAGGCGACTAGTAAACGAGCAGTTCTTC. Amino acid sequence: CASRRLVNEQFF.

This clonotype has ten or more counts. V is TRBV12-3 or TRBV12-4 and J is TRBJ2-7; 9 nucleotides line up with TRBD1. V dropped 6 bases and J dropped 4; count of bases not matched to a gene: 7. The CDR3 loop spans 14 amino acids. In DNA form, the CDR3 reads TGTGCCAGCAGAGGACAGGGGTCAACATACGAGCAGTACTTC. Residues: CASRGQGSTYEQYF.